The 15 T cell receptor beta chains below come from one sample, sequenced in a study of blood T cell repertoires in COVID-19. Data came from immunoSEQ multiplex PCR; TCRdb stores just in-frame clones and leaves some out. The sample contains about 140,000 clones, more than 65% of which appear only once. Material: peripheral blood. These receptors originate from a man in his sixties with acute or convalescent COVID-19.

The rearrangement joins TRBV19 to TRBJ1-5; perhaps TRBD1 as D (5 bases). V was trimmed by 3 bases and J by 7 bases, leaving 13 bases between them. The germline CDR1 and CDR2 sequences are LNHDA and SQIVND (reference sequence). This CDR3 is 14 amino acids long. The CDR3 DNA reads as TGTGCCAGTAGTATGGAGGGGAAAGGGCAGCCCCAGCATTTT. Protein: CASSMEGKGQPQHF.

V and J are TRBV5-5 and TRBJ1-5; maybe TRBD1 (5 bases). In germline, CDR1 is SGHKS, CDR2 YYEKEE (reference sequence). Trimming removed 4 bases from V and 1 base from J, with 18 bases in between. CDR3 size: 17 residues. CDR3 loop: CASSPRPGLVSNQPQHF. The CDR3 DNA is TGTGCCAGCAGCCCTCGACCAGGGCTGGTAAGCAATCAGCCCCAGCATTTT. The full variable domain, in which reference TRBV5-5 and TRBJ1-5 provide the parts outside the CDR3, is DAGVTQSPTHLIKTRGQQVTLRCSPISGHKSVSWYQQVLGQGPQFIFQYYEKEERGRGNFPDRFSARQFPNYSSELNVNALLLGDSALYLCASSPRPGLVSNQPQHFGDGTRLSIL.

The chain carries TRBV18 and TRBJ2-2, with 9 nucleotides matching TRBD2. Germline CDR1 reads KGHSH; CDR2 reads LQKENI. CDR3 size: 16 residues. V lost 1 base, J lost 3 bases, and 3 bases stayed unmatched. The CDR3 nucleotides are TGTGCCAGCTCACCACGAGCGGGAGGCCACACCGGGGAGCTGTTTTTT. The encoded protein is CASSPRAGGHTGELFF.

V and J are TRBV25-1 and TRBJ2-1; TRBD2 agrees at 16 bases. Trimming removed 6 bases from V and 12 bases from J; junction bases left unmatched: 8. Germline V CDR1 and CDR2: MGHDK, SYGVNS. This CDR3 region has 15 residues. CDR3 in DNA: TGTGCCAGCAGGGAGGGACTAGCGGGAGGGCATCGGCAGTTCTTC. It specifies CASREGLAGGHRQFF.

The J gene is TRBJ2-3, the V gene TRBV11-2; 8 nucleotides agree with TRBD2. Germline V gives CDR1 SGHAT, CDR2 FQNNGV. V shed 2 bases and J 0 bases; nucleotides not matched to a gene: 10. The CDR3 covers 18 residues. This CDR3 reads CASSLQVAGQSSTDTQYF. In DNA, the CDR3 is TGTGCCAGCAGCTTACAGGTAGCGGGGCAATCCAGCACAGATACGCAGTATTTT.

This sequence joins TRBV5-1 and TRBJ2-7; 9 positions match TRBD1. CDR3 length equals 14 residues. Unmatched junction bases numbered 9, after V lost 4 bases and J lost 7 bases. In germline, CDR1 is SGHRS, CDR2 YFSETQ. The CDR3 nucleotides read TGCGCCAGCAGCGTACGGGACAGGGAGGTGGAGCAGTACTTC. This gives the protein CASSVRDREVEQYF.

This clone was seen only once. The J gene is TRBJ2-1, the V gene TRBV27, with D possibly being TRBD2 (6 bases). The germline V gene encodes CDR1 MNHEY and CDR2 SMNVEV (reference sequence). The CDR3 is 13 residues long. V was shortened by 8 bases and J by 4 bases, with 12 bases between the two germline ends. CDR3 residues: CASGAGRYNEQFF. The CDR3 nucleotides are TGTGCCAGCGGGGCGGGGCGGTACAATGAGCAGTTCTTC.

This clone appeared a few times. The chain couples TRBV13 to TRBJ2-7; D might be TRBD1 (6 bases). The V gene's germline CDR1 is PRHDT and CDR2 FYEKMQ (reference sequence). This CDR3 region has 14 residues. Trimming took off 1 base at V and 5 bases at J, with 12 bases between the two ends. The CDR3 nucleotides are TGTGCCAGCAGCTTAGCAGGGGACCCCAACGAGCAGTACTTC. This gives the protein CASSLAGDPNEQYF. The variable domain in full, with the rest retrieved from reference TRBV13 and TRBJ2-7, is AAGVIQSPRHLIKEKRETATLKCYPIPRHDTVYWYQQGPGQDPQFLISFYEKMQSDKGSIPDRFSAQQFSDYHSELNMSSLELGDSALYFCASSLAGDPNEQYFGPGTRLTVT.

The rearrangement joins TRBV18 to TRBJ2-3; possible D gene TRBD2, 5 bases. The germline gives CDR1 KGHSH, CDR2 LQKENI. The CDR3 has 16 residues. The V gene lost 2 bases and the J gene lost 6 bases, with 18 bases spanning the gap. The CDR3 nucleotides read TGTGCCAGCTCACCAATCATGGCTAACTCGGGGGATACGCAGTATTTT. It codes for CASSPIMANSGDTQYF.

The rearrangement joins TRBV24-1 to TRBJ1-6; D is uncertain. The CDR3 contains 19 residues. CDR1 is KGHDR and CDR2 is SFDVKD in the germline V gene. V shed 0 bases and J shed 4 bases, with 18 bases lying between them. The CDR3 is CATSDLEQTPPEYNSPLHF. CDR3 in DNA: TGTGCCACCAGTGATTTGGAACAGACGCCCCCCGAATATAATTCACCCCTCCACTTT.

The V and J genes are TRBV24-1 and TRBJ2-3, with a possible D match to TRBD2 (6 bases). Trimming took off 8 bases at V and 5 bases at J, with 13 bases between the two ends. This CDR3 contains 13 residues. CDR1 is KGHDR and CDR2 is SFDVKD in the germline V gene. CDR3 sequence: CATNGGVEDTQYF. In nucleotides, the CDR3 is TGTGCCACCAATGGAGGGGTCGAAGATACGCAGTATTTT.

The V and J genes are TRBV30 and TRBJ2-7; 7 nucleotides match TRBD1. V gave up 5 bases and J gave up 7 bases; unmatched junction bases: 5. The CDR3 is made up of 11 amino acids. From germline, CDR1 is GTSNPN and CDR2 SVGIG (reference sequence). The chain's CDR3 is CAWDEGAEQYF. In DNA, the CDR3 is TGTGCCTGGGATGAGGGGGCTGAGCAGTACTTC.

The chain carries TRBV5-1 and TRBJ2-3; 11 bases line up with TRBD2. Germline V CDR1 and CDR2: SGHRS, YFSETQ. The CDR3 is made up of 15 amino acids. The junction had 5 bases not matched to a gene; V was cut back by 2 bases and J by 6 bases. CDR3 sequence reads: CASSLTSGSRDTQYF. Written as DNA, the CDR3 is TGCGCCAGCAGCTTAACTAGCGGGAGTAGGGATACGCAGTATTTT.

For the CDR3, the DNA is TGTGCCACCGCGGTCAGGGGCTGGGAGACCCAGTACTTC. Its protein product is CATAVRGWETQYF. This sequence joins TRBV7-2 and TRBJ2-5, with D possibly being TRBD1 (6 bases). The CDR3 covers 13 residues. V was trimmed by 10 bases and J by 5 bases, leaving 17 bases between them. Germline V gene data show CDR1 as SGHTA and CDR2 as FQGNSA. Combining the CDR3 with reference TRBV7-2 and TRBJ2-5 gives the whole variable domain GAGVSQSPSNKVTEKGKDVELRCDPISGHTALYWYRQSLGQGLEFLIYFQGNSAPDKSGLPSDRFSAERTGGSVSTLTIQRTQQEDSAVYLCATAVRGWETQYFGPGTRLLVL.

The V call is TRBV7-2, the J call TRBJ1-4; a possible D gene is TRBD1 (6 bases). Germline loops: CDR1 SGHTA, CDR2 FQGNSA. CDR3 length equals 14 residues. V was trimmed by 2 bases and J by 11 bases, leaving 15 bases between them. The CDR3 region has the DNA TGTGCCAGCAGCTTAAATGAGGGGGAAGGCAAACTGTTTTTT. It codes for CASSLNEGEGKLFF.